This T cell receptor beta chain emerged from a study of cytomegalovirus exposure and HLA in healthy donors. Overall study context: Inside one of the first data releases sat about 85 million unique TCRs taken from HLA-typed donors.

The length of the CDR3 is 20 residues. The J segment lost 4 bases and the V segment lost 4 bases, leaving 16 bases of the junction unmatched. The V gene's germline CDR1 is MNHEY and CDR2 SMNVEV (reference sequence). In the case of this clone: Its antigen is unidentified.

Healthy bone marrow donors made up the donor group. Primers included in the PCR were 60 Vbeta and 13 Jbeta primers. Only in-frame clones appear in the TCRdb table, and some are missing; sequencing was by immunoSEQ multiplex PCR. Of around 100,000 clones listed, around 76% are singletons. Study findings and constraints: Previous analysis showed most TCR beta V segments were productive about 90% or about 30% of the time.

Sequencing input: PBMCs. V is TRBV27 and J is TRBJ2-5; TRBD2 agrees at 15 bases. This receptor was taken from a woman aged 18 to 35 in good health and CMV-seropositive. The chain's CDR3 is CASSSPQGTSGGYPRETQYF. In DNA, the CDR3 is TGTGCCAGCAGTTCACCGCAAGGGACTAGCGGGGGGTACCCTCGAGAGACCCAGTACTTC.